The sequence of this TCR beta chain was determined in a study of regulatory T cells in long-lasting Graves disease. Study-level background: Treatment with antithyroid drugs for over 5 years, together with positive TSH receptor antibodies, meant persistent Graves' disease. Study observations and caveats: Newly diagnosed patients shared approximately 1,000 public clonotypes; persistent patients shared around 2,800. Segments TRBV28, TRBJ1-2 and TRBJ2-5 showed preferential usage in persistent disease.

According to the study, TCR beta libraries were built with iRepertoire HTBI primers and CDR3-region Arm-PCR. Using its own MiXCR run on the multiplex PCR reads, TCRdb lists one record per CDR3 protein. The data contain 400,000 to 500,000 distinct CDR3 sequences, 20% to 25% of them seen just once; the ten biggest clones take up about 7%. This clonotype has ten or more counts. Its antigen is as yet unknown. V lost 7 bases and J lost 7, with 13 bases in between. Germline lookup yields CDR1 SNHLY and CDR2 FYNNEI. This CDR3 contains 13 residues. Regarding time point: persistent/refractory GD, antithyroid drugs over 5 years with positive TRAb. Scientists built the TCR library using RNA that was extracted from PBMCs.

The chain combines TRBV2 with TRBJ2-2; D uncertain. The source material was peripheral blood mononuclear cells (PBMCs), sampled when the disease was refractory, from a patient treated with antithyroid drugs. The sequence came from a female donor with Graves disease. DNA of the CDR3: TGTGCCAGCACTTGGGGTCGCGGCGGGGAGCTGTTTTTT. Its protein product is CASTWGRGGELFF.